This TCR beta chain emerged from a study of lymphopenia after photon versus proton radiotherapy. General observations from the study: Relative stability marked proton patients; photon patients lost diversity and naive cells. Larger post-nadir TCR diversity loss correlated inversely with survival in deceased patients.

About this clone: Its antigen is not known.

V was cut by 3 bases and J by 4 bases, with 9 bases left in between. Germline CDR1 MNHEY, CDR2 SMNVEV (reference sequence). This CDR3 is built from 14 residues. The repertoire was sequenced with immunoSEQ multiplex PCR; TCRdb's copy has only in-frame clones and lacks some. The sample holds 50,000 to 60,000 clones; roughly 90% are singletons and the top ten take around 17%. The rearrangement uses TRBV27 and TRBJ2-2; possible D gene TRBD2, 5 bases. The sequencing here drew on peripheral blood, taken from a patient treated with photon-based radiotherapy. This TCR came from a woman aged 40 to 50 with cholangiocarcinoma. The CDR3 region has the DNA TGTGCCAGCAGTTTCCTTGGGAGCACCGGGGAGCTGTTTTTT. This codes for CASSFLGSTGELFF.